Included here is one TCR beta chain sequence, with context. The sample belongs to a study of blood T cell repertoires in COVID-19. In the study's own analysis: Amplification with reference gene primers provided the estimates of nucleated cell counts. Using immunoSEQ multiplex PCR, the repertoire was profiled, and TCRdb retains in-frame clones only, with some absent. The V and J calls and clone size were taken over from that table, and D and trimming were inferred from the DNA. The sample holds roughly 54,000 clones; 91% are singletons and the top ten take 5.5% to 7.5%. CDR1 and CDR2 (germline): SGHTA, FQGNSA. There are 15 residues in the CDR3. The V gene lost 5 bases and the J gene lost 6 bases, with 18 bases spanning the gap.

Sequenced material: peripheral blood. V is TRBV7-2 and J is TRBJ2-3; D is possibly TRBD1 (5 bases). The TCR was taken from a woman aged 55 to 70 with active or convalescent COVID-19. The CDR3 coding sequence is TGTGCCAGCAGCAAAGACAGCCGCCCTCTCGATACGCAGTATTTT. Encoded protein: CASSKDSRPLDTQYF.